Below are 10 T cell receptor beta chains sequenced from a single sample in a study of T cell clonotyping in hematopoietic cell transplantation. Using immunoSEQ multiplex PCR, the repertoire was profiled, and TCRdb retains in-frame clones only, with some absent. The repertoire has 1,500 to 2,000 clones, under 95% of them found once; the top ten carry about 8%. Sequenced material: PBMCs, taken at the time of graft-versus-host disease after allogeneic stem cell transplant. These receptors originate from a young adult male patient who had an allogeneic stem cell transplant from a related donor, so the T cells may come from the graft donor. Some clones in this sample may be carry-over from other donors' samples.

In DNA form, the CDR3 reads TGTGCCAGCAGCCTAGGCTGGGGCACTGAAGCTTTCTTT. It yields the protein CASSLGWGTEAFF. The rearrangement links TRBV11-2 to TRBJ1-1, with unresolved D. Germline V gene sequence: CDR1 SGHAT, CDR2 FQNNGV. V was shortened by 5 bases and J by 4 bases, with 11 bases between the two germline ends. The CDR3 sequence is 13 residues long.

The chain recombines TRBV5-6 with TRBJ2-2; the D call may be TRBD1 or TRBD2 (5 bases each). From germline, CDR1 is SGHDT and CDR2 YYEEEE. This CDR3 is built from 15 residues. V was pared by 5 bases and J by 0 bases, with 11 bases between. CDR3 loop: CASRARGTNTGELFF. The DNA of the CDR3 is TGTGCCAGCAGGGCTCGGGGCACGAACACCGGGGAGCTGTTTTTT.

This clone showed up just once. J is TRBJ2-3 and V is TRBV7-9; 8 positions match TRBD2. CDR3 length: 18 residues. Losses at the gene ends were 7 bases for V and 2 bases for J; bases not matched to a gene: 17. Germline V CDR1 and CDR2: SEHNR, FQNEAQ (reference sequence). CDR3 DNA sequence: TGTGCCAGCAAAGGGGTCCTAGCGGGCTTGGGAGACACAGATACGCAGTATTTT. It translates to CASKGVLAGLGDTDTQYF.

The DNA for the CDR3 is TGTGCCAGCAGCTTAGAAAGGAGGGCCCCTTCTGTAGATACGCAGTATTTT. It codes for CASSLERRAPSVDTQYF. The rearrangement uses TRBV11-2 and TRBJ2-3; a possible D gene is TRBD2 (6 bases). Germline values: CDR1 SGHAT, CDR2 FQNNGV. The CDR3 consists of 17 residues. V shed 0 bases and J shed 5 bases, with 18 bases lying between them.

V usage is TRBV7-2 and J usage is TRBJ1-1; D possibly corresponds to TRBD1 (6 bases). Trimming removed 1 base at V and 6 bases at J, with 15 bases between. The CDR3 length is 15 residues. Germline values: CDR1 SGHTA, CDR2 FQGNSA. The CDR3: CASSLEGGRSAEAFF. For the CDR3, the DNA is TGTGCCAGCAGCTTAGAAGGGGGGAGGTCCGCTGAAGCTTTCTTT.

The chain recombines TRBV4-2 with TRBJ2-1, with 9 bases aligning to TRBD2. V lost 0 bases to trimming and J lost 4 bases; unmatched junction nucleotides: 7. The V gene's germline CDR1 is LGHNA and CDR2 YNFKEQ. The CDR3 spans 17 residues. CDR3 loop: CASSQDRASGNYNEQFF. In nucleotides, the CDR3 is TGTGCCAGCAGCCAAGATCGCGCTAGCGGGAATTACAATGAGCAGTTCTTC.

V usage is TRBV19 and J usage is TRBJ2-3, with D unresolved. V was shortened by 7 bases and J by 4 bases, with 12 bases between the two germline ends. This CDR3 is built from 13 residues. Looked up from germline, CDR1 is LNHDA and CDR2 is SQIVND (reference sequence). The CDR3 region is CASKTEKSDTQYF. The CDR3 DNA follows: TGTGCCAGTAAGACCGAGAAATCAGATACGCAGTATTTT.

J is TRBJ2-3 and V is TRBV7-9; 10 bases are shared with TRBD2. The trim removed 5 bases at V and 5 bases at J, leaving 7 bases unmatched. From germline, CDR1 is SEHNR and CDR2 FQNEAQ (reference sequence). The CDR3 totals 15 residues. CDR3 bases: TGTGCCAGCAGCCCCCTAGCGGGAGAGGTAGATACGCAGTATTTT. It codes for CASSPLAGEVDTQYF.

The chain recombines TRBV7-9 with TRBJ2-2; D is ambiguous. The length of the CDR3 is 15 residues. V gave up 1 base and J gave up 1 base, with 7 bases separating them. From germline, CDR1 is SEHNR and CDR2 FQNEAQ (reference sequence). The CDR3 protein is CASSLDRRNTGELFF. The DNA for the CDR3 is TGTGCCAGCAGCTTAGATCGGAGGAACACCGGGGAGCTGTTTTTT.

V and J are TRBV5-4 and TRBJ1-1; 9 nucleotides line up with TRBD1. This CDR3 has 13 residues. The trim removed 0 bases at V and 8 bases at J, leaving 2 bases unmatched. Germline CDR1 and CDR2: SGHNT and YYREEE (reference sequence). In DNA form, the CDR3 reads TGTGCCAGCAGCTTGGGGGGGACAGGGGAAGCTTTCTTT. Its translation is CASSLGGTGEAFF.